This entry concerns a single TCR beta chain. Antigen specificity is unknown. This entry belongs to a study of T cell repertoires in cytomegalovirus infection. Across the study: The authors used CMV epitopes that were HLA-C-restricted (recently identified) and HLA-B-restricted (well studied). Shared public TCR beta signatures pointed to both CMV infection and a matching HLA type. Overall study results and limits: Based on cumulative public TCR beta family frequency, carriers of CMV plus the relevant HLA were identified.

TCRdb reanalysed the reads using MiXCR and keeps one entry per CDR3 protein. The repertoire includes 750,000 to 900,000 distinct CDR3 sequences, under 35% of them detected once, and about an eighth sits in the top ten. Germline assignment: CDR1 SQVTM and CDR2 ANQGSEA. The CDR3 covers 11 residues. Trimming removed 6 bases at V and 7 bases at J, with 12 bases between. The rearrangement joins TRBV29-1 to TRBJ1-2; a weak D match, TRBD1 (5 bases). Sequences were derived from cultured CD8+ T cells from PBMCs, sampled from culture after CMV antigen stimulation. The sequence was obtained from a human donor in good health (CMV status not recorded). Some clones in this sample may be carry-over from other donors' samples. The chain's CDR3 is CSVGEGGGYTF. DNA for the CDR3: TGCAGCGTGGGGGAGGGCGGTGGCTACACCTTC.